This T cell receptor (beta chain) was captured by sequencing in a study of cytomegalovirus exposure and HLA in healthy donors. V lost 6 bases, J lost 0 bases, and 11 bases lay in between. Germline assignment: CDR1 MNHEY and CDR2 SVGAGI. The CDR3 is 14 residues long. Study-level results: Cytomegalovirus-associated status was assigned to more than 150 TCR beta chains.

Notes on this clone: Its antigen remains unidentified.

Amplification used 60 Vbeta primers and 13 Jbeta primers. Assay used: immunoSEQ multiplex PCR; TCRdb lists only in-frame clones, some missing. The sample has some 40,000 clones; about 80% are singletons. This TCR was recovered from a woman aged 18-29 years in good health and CMV-seropositive. The sample comprised PBMCs. This chain connects TRBV6-5 to TRBJ1-1, with TRBD1 as a possible D gene (6 bases). CDR3 loop: CASSGDRLNTEAFF. CDR3 bases: TGTGCCAGCAGCGGCGACAGGCTGAACACTGAAGCTTTCTTT.